This T cell receptor beta chain is from a study of blood T cell repertoires in COVID-19. About the research overall: Spain, Italy and the United States supplied samples that represented acute and convalescent COVID-19. Sources were T cells, B-cell-depleted T cells, or PBMCs; the material itself was cDNA or gDNA.

Profiling relied on immunoSEQ multiplex PCR, and the TCRdb table lists in-frame clones only, not all of them. Among more than 100,000 clones listed, about 90% were seen once. Trimming stripped 0 bases from V and 3 bases from J, with 15 bases between. The CDR3 is made up of 16 amino acids. Per germline, CDR1 MNHEY and CDR2 SVGAGI. The genes are TRBV6-5 and TRBJ2-7, with a tentative D call TRBD2 (6 bases). The sequence derives from a woman in her 70s with acute or convalescent COVID-19. Sequenced: peripheral blood. CDR3 sequence: CASSYSQAGQRYEQYF. The CDR3 region has the DNA TGTGCCAGCAGTTACTCTCAAGCGGGTCAACGCTACGAGCAGTACTTC.